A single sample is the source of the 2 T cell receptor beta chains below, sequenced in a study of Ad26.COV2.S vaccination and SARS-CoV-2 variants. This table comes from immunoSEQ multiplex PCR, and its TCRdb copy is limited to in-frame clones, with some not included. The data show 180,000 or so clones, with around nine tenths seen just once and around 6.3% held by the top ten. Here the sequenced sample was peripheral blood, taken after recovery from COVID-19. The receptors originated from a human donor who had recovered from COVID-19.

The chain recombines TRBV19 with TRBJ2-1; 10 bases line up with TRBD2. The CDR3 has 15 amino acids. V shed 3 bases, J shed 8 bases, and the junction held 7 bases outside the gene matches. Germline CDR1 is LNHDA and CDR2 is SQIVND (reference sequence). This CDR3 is CASSISGGLLDEQFF. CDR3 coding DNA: TGTGCCAGTAGTATTAGCGGGGGGCTGCTCGATGAGCAGTTCTTC.

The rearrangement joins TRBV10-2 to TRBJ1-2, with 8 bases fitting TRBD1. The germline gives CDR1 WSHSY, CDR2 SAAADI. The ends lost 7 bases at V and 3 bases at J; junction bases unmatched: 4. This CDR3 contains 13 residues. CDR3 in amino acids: CASKNRGYYGYTF. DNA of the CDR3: TGCGCCAGCAAAAACAGGGGGTACTATGGCTACACCTTC.